The 6 T cell receptor beta chains in this list originate from one sample, sequenced in a study of blood T cell repertoires in COVID-19. The assay was immunoSEQ multiplex PCR, and TCRdb's table has in-frame clones only and misses some. Here the sample spans about 330,000 clones, about 92% being singletons. The sequencing input was PBMCs or T cells enriched from blood (not recorded which). The source is a woman in her twenties or thirties who had recovered from COVID-19.

The gene calls are TRBV28 and TRBJ1-3; unclear D gene. With 5 bases removed from V and 4 bases from J, the gap between germline ends came to 18 bases. Germline V gene lookup returns CDR1 MDHEN and CDR2 SYDVKM. The length of the CDR3 is 16 residues. The CDR3 DNA is TGTGCCAGCAGTCCTCATCCTGCCTATGAGGGAAACACCATATATTTT. This codes for CASSPHPAYEGNTIYF.

This chain links TRBV2 with TRBJ2-7; D is ambiguous. The CDR3 is 13 residues long. Germline loops: CDR1 SNHLY, CDR2 FYNNEI. Trimming pared 6 bases from V and 2 bases from J, leaving 11 bases between. CDR3 region: CASRVTTAYEQYF. In nucleotides, the CDR3 is TGTGCCAGCAGGGTAACTACCGCCTACGAGCAGTACTTC.

V is TRBV11-2 and J is TRBJ2-3, with a weak D call TRBD2 (5 bases). CDR3 size: 15 residues. Trimming pared 0 bases from V and 2 bases from J, leaving 9 bases between. The V gene's germline CDR1 is SGHAT and CDR2 FQNNGV. This chain's CDR3 is CASSLETGFTDTQYF. In DNA, the CDR3 is TGTGCCAGCAGCTTAGAAACGGGGTTCACAGATACGCAGTATTTT.

This chain joins TRBV28 and TRBJ1-4; weak D call: TRBD1 (6 bases). The CDR3 is made up of 18 amino acids. CDR1 and CDR2 (germline): MDHEN, SYDVKM. V dropped 6 bases and J dropped 0 bases, with 20 bases sitting between them. Written as DNA, the CDR3 is TGTGCCAGCAGCGCTATGGGGACAAGGTTTGCAACTAATGAAAAACTGTTTTTT. It codes for CASSAMGTRFATNEKLFF.

Only one count was recorded for this clone. The chain has TRBV5-1 and TRBJ2-7, with 10 positions matching TRBD2. The CDR3 runs 13 residues. Germline CDR1 and CDR2: SGHRS and YFSETQ. Germline trimming cut 3 bases from V and 4 bases from J; bases unmatched to any gene: 1. The CDR3 loop reads CASSSSGSYEQYF. The CDR3 DNA reads as TGCGCCAGCAGCTCTAGCGGGAGTTACGAGCAGTACTTC.

V usage is TRBV28 and J usage is TRBJ2-1, with D unclear. Trimming shortened V by 5 bases and J by 0 bases, and 14 bases separated the two germline ends. CDR1 and CDR2 from the germline V gene are MDHEN and SYDVKM. This CDR3 spans 16 amino acids. The CDR3 reads CASSQPGSHSYNEQFF. The CDR3 DNA follows: TGTGCCAGCAGTCAACCGGGTTCCCACTCCTACAATGAGCAGTTCTTC. Full variable domain (rest looked up from reference TRBV28 and TRBJ2-1): DVKVTQSSRYLVKRTGEKVFLECVQDMDHENMFWYRQDPGLGLRLIYFSYDVKMKEKGDIPEGYSVSREKKERFSLILESASTNQTSMYLCASSQPGSHSYNEQFFGPGTRLTVL.